A single sample is the source of the 29 T cell receptor beta chains below, sequenced in a study of CD8+ T cells in alopecia areata. Following extraction, RNA underwent reverse transcription to cDNA, which served as the sequencing template. Data came from immunoSEQ multiplex PCR; TCRdb stores just in-frame clones and leaves some out. Of 130,000 or so clones in the sample, about 88% were seen once. Treatment in this sample: oral pan-JAK inhibitor, 5-10 mg twice daily. This sample comprised CD8+ T cells sorted from blood, obtained at week 4, from a patient treated with tofacitinib. These receptors were collected from a human donor with alopecia areata.

The CDR3, as DNA: TGTGCCAGCAGTTTAATGGGGACTGATGGCTACACCTTC. Protein: CASSLMGTDGYTF. The chain carries TRBV27 and TRBJ1-2; tentative D call: TRBD1 (5 bases). V lost 2 bases and J lost 6, with 10 bases in between. Looked up from germline, CDR1 is MNHEY and CDR2 is SMNVEV (reference sequence). This CDR3 has 13 residues.

This clone was counted a single time. CDR3 region: CASSYGPRKIIDTQYF. Written as DNA, the CDR3 is TGTGCCAGCAGTTACGGACCCAGGAAGATTATAGATACGCAGTATTTT. The chain uses TRBV6-5 and TRBJ2-3, with D hard to call. This CDR3 is built from 16 residues. Germline-derived CDR1 and CDR2 are MNHEY and SVGAGI. Trimming cost V 2 bases and J 5 bases, with 17 bases left between them.

The chain links TRBV19 to TRBJ1-5; D is unresolved. The V end was cut by 1 base, the J end by 6 bases, with 7 bases between. The CDR3 covers 13 residues. Germline CDR1 LNHDA, CDR2 SQIVND (reference sequence). The DNA of the CDR3 is TGTGCCAGTAGTATAGTGGCAATTCAGCCCCAGCATTTT. It translates to CASSIVAIQPQHF. Full variable domain (missing parts from reference TRBV19 and TRBJ1-5): DGGITQSPKYLFRKEGQNVTLSCEQNLNHDAMYWYRQDPGQGLRLIYYSQIVNDFQKGDIAEGYSVSREKKESFPLTVTSAQKNPTAFYLCASSIVAIQPQHFGDGTRLSIL.

This clone occurred once. The V call is TRBV7-8, the J call TRBJ2-2; 14 bases match TRBD2. The CDR3 is 18 residues long. Germline assignment: CDR1 SGHVS and CDR2 FQNEAQ. After removal of 4 bases from V and 3 bases from J, the junction contained 7 bases not matched to a gene. CDR3 DNA: TGTGCCAGCAGCTCGAGACTAGCGGGAGGGCCTGACACCGGGGAGCTGTTTTTT. Residues: CASSSRLAGGPDTGELFF.

The count of this clone is one. The J gene is TRBJ2-7, the V gene TRBV29-1; maybe TRBD1 (5 bases). Germline lookup yields CDR1 SQVTM and CDR2 ANQGSEA. The CDR3 loop spans 13 amino acids. The germline V and J ends were trimmed by 6 bases and 0 bases, with 12 bases remaining between them. The CDR3 loop is CSVRKTDSYEQYF. DNA of the CDR3: TGCAGCGTGCGAAAGACAGACTCCTACGAGCAGTACTTC.

This chain uses TRBV13 with TRBJ1-1, with TRBD1 identical over 7 bases. V gave up 5 bases and J gave up 0 bases; unmatched junction bases: 9. In germline, CDR1 is PRHDT, CDR2 FYEKMQ (reference sequence). This CDR3 spans 16 amino acids. The DNA of the CDR3 is TGTGCCAGCAGCCTCGGACAGGAGTACATGAACACTGAAGCTTTCTTT. Amino acids: CASSLGQEYMNTEAFF.

The J gene is TRBJ2-7, the V gene TRBV5-1, with D possibly called TRBD1 or TRBD2 (5 bases each). Trimming removed 4 bases at V and 3 bases at J, with 17 bases between. This CDR3 comprises 15 residues. The germline V gene encodes CDR1 SGHRS and CDR2 YFSETQ. For the CDR3, the DNA is TGCGCCAGCAGCCTCAATCAGGGACGGATCTACGAGCAGTACTTC. Translation gives CASSLNQGRIYEQYF.

The chain is built from TRBV7-9 and TRBJ2-2; D unclear. The V end was cut by 5 bases, the J end by 1 base, with 5 bases between. The CDR3 contains 13 residues. Germline CDR1 is SEHNR and CDR2 is FQNEAQ (reference sequence). The CDR3 protein is CASSNKNTGELFF. Here the CDR3 DNA reads TGTGCCAGCAGCAACAAGAACACCGGGGAGCTGTTTTTT.

V usage is TRBV27 and J usage is TRBJ2-5; D is ambiguous. V shed 4 bases and J shed 1 base, with 7 bases lying between them. CDR1 and CDR2 (germline): MNHEY, SMNVEV (reference sequence). The CDR3 has 13 residues. CDR3 DNA sequence: TGTGCCAGCAGTTCCGACACCCAAGAGACCCAGTACTTC. Translation gives CASSSDTQETQYF.

This chain uses TRBV10-2 with TRBJ1-2; no clear D. The germline V gene encodes CDR1 WSHSY and CDR2 SAAADI. CDR3 length equals 11 residues. Trimming left V 3 bases short and J 6 bases short, with 5 bases between. DNA of the CDR3: TGCGCCAGCAGTGAAGGCGATGGCTACACCTTC. Amino acid sequence: CASSEGDGYTF.

This chain's CDR3 is CAWSGGLLNQPQHF. The CDR3 nucleotides read TGTGCCTGGAGTGGGGGACTCTTGAATCAGCCCCAGCATTTT. The chain employs TRBV30 and TRBJ1-5; a weak D match, TRBD1 (5 bases). V was trimmed by 1 base and J by 4 bases, leaving 11 bases between them. The CDR3 extends over 14 amino acids. Germline values: CDR1 GTSNPN, CDR2 SVGIG (reference sequence).

J is TRBJ2-1 and V is TRBV27; possibly TRBD1 or TRBD2 for D (5 bases each). V shed 5 bases and J shed 5 bases, with 7 bases lying between them. This CDR3 is 12 amino acids long. Germline V gene lookup returns CDR1 MNHEY and CDR2 SMNVEV (reference sequence). CDR3 sequence (DNA): TGTGCCAGCAGTGTGGGACACAATGAGCAGTTCTTC. Encoded protein: CASSVGHNEQFF.

V and J are TRBV4-1 and TRBJ2-1; D uncertain. There are 15 residues in the CDR3. The germline CDR1 and CDR2 sequences are MGHRA and YSYEKL. V dropped 0 bases and J dropped 5 bases, with 11 bases sitting between them. CDR3 in amino acids: CASSQDTRNNNEQFF. The CDR3 coding sequence is TGCGCCAGCAGCCAAGATACAAGAAACAACAATGAGCAGTTCTTC.

The chain combines TRBV7-9 with TRBJ2-1; D unresolved. This CDR3 region has 13 residues. Germline CDR1 is SEHNR and CDR2 is FQNEAQ (reference sequence). The V gene lost 4 bases and the J gene lost 9 bases, with 13 bases spanning the gap. CDR3 sequence: CASSSPMIGEQFF. CDR3 bases: TGTGCCAGCAGCTCCCCGATGATCGGTGAGCAGTTCTTC.

This rearrangement joins TRBV13 to TRBJ2-7; D gene ambiguous. This CDR3 spans 12 amino acids. Germline CDR1 is PRHDT and CDR2 is FYEKMQ (reference sequence). V was pared by 0 bases and J by 3 bases, with 3 bases between. The CDR3 coding sequence is TGTGCCAGCAGCTTAGGCCTCTACGAGCAGTACTTC. The encoded protein is CASSLGLYEQYF.

The V call is TRBV7-9, the J call TRBJ1-2; D not resolved. The germline gives CDR1 SEHNR, CDR2 FQNEAQ (reference sequence). The CDR3 sequence is 13 residues long. V was shortened by 1 base and J by 4 bases, with 7 bases between the two germline ends. The DNA for the CDR3 is TGTGCCAGCAGCTTAGGTCAGCTCTATGGCTACACCTTC. As protein: CASSLGQLYGYTF.

This chain uses TRBV29-1 with TRBJ2-7; the D gene is possibly TRBD1 (6 bases). The V and J ends lost 3 bases and 1 base respectively, with 10 bases between them. This CDR3 has 13 amino acids. Germline CDR1 SQVTM, CDR2 ANQGSEA. The chain's CDR3 is CSVDGRGSYEQYF. CDR3 nucleotides: TGCAGCGTTGATGGCAGGGGATCCTACGAGCAGTACTTC.

The chain couples TRBV2 to TRBJ2-6; TRBD1 aligns across 8 bases. There are 18 residues in the CDR3. V was pared by 8 bases and J by 0 bases, with 12 bases of the junction left unmatched. Germline V gene sequence: CDR1 SNHLY, CDR2 FYNNEI. The DNA for the CDR3 is TGTGCCAGCCGGCACCCGGGACAGGATTACTCTGGGGCCAACGTCCTGACTTTC. This sequence encodes CASRHPGQDYSGANVLTF.

This chain links TRBV4-1 with TRBJ2-5, with 7 bases lining up with TRBD1. With 3 bases clipped from V and 0 bases from J, the junction kept 1 base outside the gene matches. The CDR3 is 14 residues long. Germline lookup yields CDR1 MGHRA and CDR2 YSYEKL. CDR3 sequence: CASSQGQNQETQYF. The CDR3 DNA sequence: TGCGCCAGCAGCCAGGGACAGAACCAAGAGACCCAGTACTTC.

The chain links TRBV9 to TRBJ2-7, with 11 bases matching TRBD2. After removal of 4 bases from V and 7 bases from J, the junction contained 10 bases not matched to a gene. The CDR3 spans 15 residues. CDR1 is SGDLS, CDR2 YYNGEE, per germline. CDR3 loop: CASSSGGSGRAEQYF. DNA for the CDR3: TGTGCCAGCAGCTCAGGAGGTAGCGGGAGGGCGGAGCAGTACTTC.

The gene calls are TRBV27 and TRBJ2-1; D gene uncertain. V lost 10 bases and J 9 bases, leaving 13 bases between the germline ends. Germline CDR1 and CDR2: MNHEY and SMNVEV (reference sequence). The CDR3 consists of 11 residues. The CDR3 coding sequence is TGTGCCACTGGGCGCCGAGGTGAGCAGTTCTTC. Amino acids: CATGRRGEQFF.

The rearrangement uses TRBV11-2 and TRBJ2-5; tentatively, D is TRBD2 (5 bases). The CDR3 runs 14 residues. Germline V gene data show CDR1 as SGHAT and CDR2 as FQNNGV. Trimming took 4 bases from V and 1 from J, leaving 10 bases between them. The DNA of the CDR3 is TGTGCCAGCAGCTACCCTGGAGGCCAAGAGACCCAGTACTTC. Protein: CASSYPGGQETQYF.

The DNA of the CDR3 is TGTGCCAGCAGCCAAGATCAACGGCGGGAGTTGGTTGAGCAGTTCTTC. It encodes CASSQDQRRELVEQFF. V gene TRBV4-2 combines with J gene TRBJ2-1, with 7 nucleotides matching TRBD2. This CDR3 is 16 amino acids long. Germline V gives CDR1 LGHNA, CDR2 YNFKEQ. The trim removed 0 bases at V and 9 bases at J, leaving 11 bases unmatched.

Comment on this clone: The same CDR3 is also encoded by other DNA sequences in this sample. CDR3 loop: CASSLGAYEQYF. Here the CDR3 DNA reads TGTGCCAGCAGCTTAGGGGCCTACGAGCAGTACTTC. The chain combines TRBV13 with TRBJ2-7; unclear D gene. The V gene's germline CDR1 is PRHDT and CDR2 FYEKMQ (reference sequence). Trimming cost V 0 bases and J 2 bases, with 2 bases left between them. CDR3 length: 12 amino acids.

V is TRBV29-1 and J is TRBJ2-3; weak D call: TRBD2 (5 bases). Germline V CDR1 and CDR2: SQVTM, ANQGSEA. V lost 8 bases and J lost 1, with 13 bases in between. This CDR3 region has 13 residues. CDR3 DNA sequence: TGCAGCACTAGGGCTACAGGCACAGATACGCAGTATTTT. It encodes CSTRATGTDTQYF.

The chain couples TRBV5-1 to TRBJ2-2; D not certain. Per germline, CDR1 SGHRS and CDR2 YFSETQ. The CDR3 loop spans 12 amino acids. V shed 2 bases and J shed 4 bases, with 3 bases lying between them. Here the CDR3 DNA reads TGCGCCAGCAGCTTAAGCACCGGGGAGCTGTTTTTT. Amino acid sequence: CASSLSTGELFF.

CDR3 amino acids: CASSQSGREQFF. As DNA, the CDR3 is TGTGCCAGCAGCCAATCGGGGCGTGAGCAGTTCTTC. The chain has TRBV7-9 and TRBJ2-1; the D gene could be TRBD1 or TRBD2 (5 bases each). The CDR3 length is 12 residues. Germline V gene data show CDR1 as SEHNR and CDR2 as FQNEAQ (reference sequence). Trimming took 5 bases from V and 9 from J, leaving 11 bases between them.

The genes are TRBV9 and TRBJ2-7; possibly TRBD2 for D (5 bases). This CDR3 is 13 amino acids long. Germline assignment: CDR1 SGDLS and CDR2 YYNGEE. Trimming removed 2 bases at V and 3 bases at J, with 9 bases between. The CDR3 coding sequence is TGTGCCAGCAGCGTCCACGGGAACTACGAGCAGTACTTC. Protein product: CASSVHGNYEQYF.

This clone was seen more than once but under ten times. The chain uses TRBV11-2 and TRBJ2-7; D ambiguous. V was clipped by 0 bases and J by 7 bases, with 10 bases between them. CDR1 and CDR2 (germline): SGHAT, FQNNGV. The CDR3 contains 13 residues. CDR3 in amino acids: CASSLERKREQYF. DNA for the CDR3: TGTGCCAGCAGCTTAGAAAGGAAACGGGAGCAGTACTTC.